This T cell receptor (beta chain) was recorded in a study of Graves' ophthalmopathy and Graves' hyperthyroidism. Using RNA transcripts, the TCR beta CDR3 regions were amplified. HTBI-primed RT-PCR formed the first round, and a multiplex PCR formed the second. One entry per CDR3 protein, called by TCRdb with MiXCR from the multiplex PCR reads. The table has roughly 420,000 distinct CDR3 sequences, around 21% seen once. This CDR3 is 10 amino acids long. Trimming shortened V by 3 bases and J by 6 bases, and 3 bases separated the two germline ends. CDR1 MRHNA and CDR2 SNTAGT come from the germline V gene. Hyperthyroidism patients had new diagnoses, durations under 2 months, and ages of 18 to 65. The PBMCs used were ones drawn from over 9.5 ml of fresh peripheral blood. There are a few counts of this clonotype.

This receptor was identified in a woman between 18 and 29 years old with stable Graves' hyperthyroidism. Sequencing used peripheral blood. The rearrangement uses TRBV6-4 and TRBJ2-7; D is unresolved. CDR3 loop: CASSETEQYF. The CDR3 nucleotides are TGTGCCAGCAGTGAGACCGAGCAGTACTTC.